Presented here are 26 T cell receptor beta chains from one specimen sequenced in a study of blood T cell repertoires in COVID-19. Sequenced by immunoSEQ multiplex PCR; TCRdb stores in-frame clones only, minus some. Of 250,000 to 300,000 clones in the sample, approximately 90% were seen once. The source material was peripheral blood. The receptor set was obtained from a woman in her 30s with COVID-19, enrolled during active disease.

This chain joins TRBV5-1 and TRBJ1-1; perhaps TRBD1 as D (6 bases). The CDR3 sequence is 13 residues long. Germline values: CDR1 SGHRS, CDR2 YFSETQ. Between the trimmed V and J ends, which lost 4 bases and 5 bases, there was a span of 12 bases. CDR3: CASSPMTGTEAFF. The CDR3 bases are TGCGCCAGCAGCCCTATGACAGGAACTGAAGCTTTCTTT.

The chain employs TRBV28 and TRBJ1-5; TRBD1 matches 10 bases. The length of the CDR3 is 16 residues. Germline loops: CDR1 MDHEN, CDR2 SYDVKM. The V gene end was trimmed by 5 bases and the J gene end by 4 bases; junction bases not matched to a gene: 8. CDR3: CASSPRDRGGNQPQHF. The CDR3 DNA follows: TGTGCCAGCAGTCCCCGGGACAGGGGTGGTAATCAGCCCCAGCATTTT.

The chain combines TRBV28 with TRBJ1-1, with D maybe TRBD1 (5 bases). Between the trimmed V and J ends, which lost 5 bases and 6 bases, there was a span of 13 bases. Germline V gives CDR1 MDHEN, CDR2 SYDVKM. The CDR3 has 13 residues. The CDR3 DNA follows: TGTGCCAGCAGTATGGAGGCGGGGGCTGAAGCTTTCTTT. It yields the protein CASSMEAGAEAFF.

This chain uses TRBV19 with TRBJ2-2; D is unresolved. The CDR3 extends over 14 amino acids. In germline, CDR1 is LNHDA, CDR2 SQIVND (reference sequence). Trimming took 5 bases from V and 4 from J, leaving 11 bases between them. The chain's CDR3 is CASSLPGSTGELFF. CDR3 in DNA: TGTGCCAGTAGTCTGCCGGGTAGCACCGGGGAGCTGTTTTTT.

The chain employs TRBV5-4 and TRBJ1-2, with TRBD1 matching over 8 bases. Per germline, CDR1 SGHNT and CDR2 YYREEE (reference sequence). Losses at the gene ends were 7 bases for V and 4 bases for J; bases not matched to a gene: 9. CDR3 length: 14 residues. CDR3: CASGSGQGPYGYTF. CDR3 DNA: TGTGCCAGCGGCTCCGGACAGGGTCCCTATGGCTACACCTTC.

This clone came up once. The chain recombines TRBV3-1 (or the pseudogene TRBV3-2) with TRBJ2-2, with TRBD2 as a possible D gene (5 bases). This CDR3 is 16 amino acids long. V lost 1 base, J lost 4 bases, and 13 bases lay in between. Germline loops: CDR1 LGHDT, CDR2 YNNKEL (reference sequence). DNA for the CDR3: TGTGCCAGCAGCCAAGGACTCACTAGTACCACCGGGGAGCTGTTTTTT. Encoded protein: CASSQGLTSTTGELFF.

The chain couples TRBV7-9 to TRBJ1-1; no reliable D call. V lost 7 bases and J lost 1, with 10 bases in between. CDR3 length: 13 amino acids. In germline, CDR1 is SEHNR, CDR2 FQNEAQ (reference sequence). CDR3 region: CASNQTENTEAFF. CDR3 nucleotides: TGTGCCAGCAACCAAACAGAGAACACTGAAGCTTTCTTT.

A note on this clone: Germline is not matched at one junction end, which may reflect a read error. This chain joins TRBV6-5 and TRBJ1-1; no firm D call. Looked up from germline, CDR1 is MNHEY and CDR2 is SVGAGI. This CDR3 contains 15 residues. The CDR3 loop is CASSDSHKPNTEAFF. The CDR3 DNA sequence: TGTGCCAGCAGTGACTCACATAAACCGAACACTGAAGCTTTCTTT.

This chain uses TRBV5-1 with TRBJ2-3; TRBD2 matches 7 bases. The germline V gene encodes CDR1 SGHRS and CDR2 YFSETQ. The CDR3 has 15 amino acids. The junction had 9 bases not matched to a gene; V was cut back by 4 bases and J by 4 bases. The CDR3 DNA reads TGCGCCAGCAGCGAGGACGGGGGAGGGGCAGATACGCAGTATTTT. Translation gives CASSEDGGGADTQYF.

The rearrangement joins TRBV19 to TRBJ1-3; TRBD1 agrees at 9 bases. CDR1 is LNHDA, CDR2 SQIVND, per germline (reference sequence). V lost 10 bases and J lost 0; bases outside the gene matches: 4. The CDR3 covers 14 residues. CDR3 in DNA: TGTGCCACCTCGGACAGGGGCTCTGGAAACACCATATATTTT. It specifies CATSDRGSGNTIYF.

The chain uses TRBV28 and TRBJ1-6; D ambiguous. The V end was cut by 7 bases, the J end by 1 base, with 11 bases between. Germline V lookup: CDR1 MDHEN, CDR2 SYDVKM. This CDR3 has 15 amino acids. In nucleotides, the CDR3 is TGTGCCAGCACCGAGTCGGTGTCCTATAATTCACCCCTCCACTTT. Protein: CASTESVSYNSPLHF.

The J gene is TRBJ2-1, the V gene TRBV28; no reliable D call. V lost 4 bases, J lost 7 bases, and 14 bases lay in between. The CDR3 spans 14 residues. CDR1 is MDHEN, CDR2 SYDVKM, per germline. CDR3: CASSSLDSWNEQFF. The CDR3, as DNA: TGTGCCAGCAGTTCACTTGACTCGTGGAATGAGCAGTTCTTC.

Here the CDR3 reads CASSGQLYNEQFF. The CDR3 region has the DNA TGTGCCAGCTCGGGACAGCTCTACAATGAGCAGTTCTTC. The rearrangement uses TRBV2 and TRBJ2-1; 7 nucleotides agree with TRBD1. CDR1 and CDR2 (germline): SNHLY, FYNNEI. V dropped 8 bases and J dropped 3; count of bases not matched to a gene: 4. This CDR3 has 13 residues.

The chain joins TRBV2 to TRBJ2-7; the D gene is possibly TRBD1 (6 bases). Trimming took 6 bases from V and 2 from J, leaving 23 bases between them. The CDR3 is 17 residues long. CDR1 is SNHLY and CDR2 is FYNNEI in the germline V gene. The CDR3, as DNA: TGTGCCAGCAGGCCGGACAGCCCAAGCCTAGGGGCCTACGAGCAGTACTTC. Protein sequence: CASRPDSPSLGAYEQYF.

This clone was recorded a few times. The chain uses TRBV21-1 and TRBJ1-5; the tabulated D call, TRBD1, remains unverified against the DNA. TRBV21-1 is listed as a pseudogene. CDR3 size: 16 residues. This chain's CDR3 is CASSLRDSYSNQPQHF. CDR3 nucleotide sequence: TGTGCCAGCAGCCTCCGGGACAGTTACTCCAATCAGCCCCAGCATTTT.

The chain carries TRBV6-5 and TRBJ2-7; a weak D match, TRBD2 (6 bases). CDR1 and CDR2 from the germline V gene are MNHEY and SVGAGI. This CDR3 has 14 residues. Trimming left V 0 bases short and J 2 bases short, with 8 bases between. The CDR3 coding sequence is TGTGCCAGCAGTTACTCGCGGGGACCCTACGAGCAGTACTTC. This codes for CASSYSRGPYEQYF.

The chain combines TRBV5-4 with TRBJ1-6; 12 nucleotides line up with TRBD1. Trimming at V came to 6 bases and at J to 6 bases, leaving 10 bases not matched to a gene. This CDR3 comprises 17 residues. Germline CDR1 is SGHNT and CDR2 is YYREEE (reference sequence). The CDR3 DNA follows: TGTGCCAGCAAAGATACCGGGACAGGGGGCTCTAATTCACCCCTCCACTTT. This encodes CASKDTGTGGSNSPLHF.

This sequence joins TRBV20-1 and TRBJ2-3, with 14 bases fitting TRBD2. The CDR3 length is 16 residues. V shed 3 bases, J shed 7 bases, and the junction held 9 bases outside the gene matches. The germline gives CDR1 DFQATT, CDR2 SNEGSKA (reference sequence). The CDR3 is CSASHQGTSGGYTQYF. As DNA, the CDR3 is TGCAGTGCTAGTCATCAGGGGACTAGCGGGGGATATACGCAGTATTTT.

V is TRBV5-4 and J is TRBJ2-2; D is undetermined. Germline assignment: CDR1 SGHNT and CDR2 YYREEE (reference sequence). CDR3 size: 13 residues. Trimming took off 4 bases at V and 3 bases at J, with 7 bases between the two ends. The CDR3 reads CASSLDHTGELFF. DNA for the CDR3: TGTGCCAGCAGCCTAGACCACACCGGGGAGCTGTTTTTT.

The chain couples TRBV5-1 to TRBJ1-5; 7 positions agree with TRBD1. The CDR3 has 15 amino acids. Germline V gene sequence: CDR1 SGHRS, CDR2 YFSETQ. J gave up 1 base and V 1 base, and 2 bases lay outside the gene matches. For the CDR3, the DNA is TGCGCCAGCAGCTTGACAGGGGCCAGCAATCAGCCCCAGCATTTT. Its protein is CASSLTGASNQPQHF. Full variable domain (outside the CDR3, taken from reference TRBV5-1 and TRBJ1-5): KAGVTQTPRYLIKTRGQQVTLSCSPISGHRSVSWYQQTPGQGLQFLFEYFSETQRNKGNFPGRFSGRQFSNSRSEMNVSTLELGDSALYLCASSLTGASNQPQHFGDGTRLSIL.

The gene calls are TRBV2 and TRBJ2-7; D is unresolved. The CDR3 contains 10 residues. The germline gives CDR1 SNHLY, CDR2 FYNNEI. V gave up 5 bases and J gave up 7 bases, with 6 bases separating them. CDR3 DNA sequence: TGTGCCAGCAGTTACCGGGAGCAGTACTTC. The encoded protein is CASSYREQYF.

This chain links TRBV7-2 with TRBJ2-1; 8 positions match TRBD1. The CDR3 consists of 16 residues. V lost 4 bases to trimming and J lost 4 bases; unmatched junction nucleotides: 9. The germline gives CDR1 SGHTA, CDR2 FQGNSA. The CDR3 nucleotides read TGTGCCAGCAGCTGGGACAGGCCCCAGGGGTACAATGAGCAGTTCTTC. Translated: CASSWDRPQGYNEQFF.

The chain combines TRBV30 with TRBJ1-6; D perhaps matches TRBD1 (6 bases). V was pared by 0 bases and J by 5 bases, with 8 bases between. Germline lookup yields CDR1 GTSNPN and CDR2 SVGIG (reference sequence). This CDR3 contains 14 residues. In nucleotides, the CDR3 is TGTGCCTGGAGTGTTGGGGACAATAATTCACCCCTCCACTTT. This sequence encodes CAWSVGDNNSPLHF.

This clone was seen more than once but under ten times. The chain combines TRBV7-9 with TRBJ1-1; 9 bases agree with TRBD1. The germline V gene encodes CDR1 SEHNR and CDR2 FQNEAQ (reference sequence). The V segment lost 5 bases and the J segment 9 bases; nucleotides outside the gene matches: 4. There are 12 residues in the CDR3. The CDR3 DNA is TGTGCCAGCAGCCAGACAGGGGGGAAAGCTTTCTTT. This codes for CASSQTGGKAFF.

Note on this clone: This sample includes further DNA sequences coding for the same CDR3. The CDR3 DNA follows: TGTGCCAGCTCACCAGACAGGGGCTATGGCTACACCTTC. Amino acid sequence: CASSPDRGYGYTF. The genes are TRBV18 and TRBJ1-2, with TRBD1 matching over 8 bases. The CDR3 covers 13 residues. The V gene's germline CDR1 is KGHSH and CDR2 LQKENI. V gave up 2 bases and J gave up 4 bases; unmatched junction bases: 0.

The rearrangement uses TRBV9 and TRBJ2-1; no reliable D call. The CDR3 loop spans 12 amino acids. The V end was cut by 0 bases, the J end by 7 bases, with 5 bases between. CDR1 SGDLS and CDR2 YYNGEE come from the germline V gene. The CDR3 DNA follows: TGTGCCAGCAGCGTAGCCCCGAATGAGCAGTTCTTC. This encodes CASSVAPNEQFF.